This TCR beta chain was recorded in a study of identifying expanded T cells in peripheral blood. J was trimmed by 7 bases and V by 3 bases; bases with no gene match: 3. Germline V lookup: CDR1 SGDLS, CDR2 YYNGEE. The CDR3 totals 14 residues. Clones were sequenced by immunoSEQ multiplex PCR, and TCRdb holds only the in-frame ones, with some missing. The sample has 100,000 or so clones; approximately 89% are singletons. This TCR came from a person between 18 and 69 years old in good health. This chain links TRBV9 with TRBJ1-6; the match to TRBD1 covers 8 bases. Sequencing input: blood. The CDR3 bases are TGTGCCAGCAGCGGGGGACAGGAGAATTCACCCCTCCACTTT. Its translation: CASSGGQENSPLHF.